A selection of T cell receptor beta chains follows, all from one sample in a study of shared clonotypes between healthy human individuals. Using immunoSEQ multiplex PCR, the repertoire was profiled, and TCRdb retains in-frame clones only, with some absent. The repertoire holds around 430,000 clones, with more than 75% as singletons. The sequencing input was PBMCs. These receptors were taken from a woman aged 40 to 50 in good health. Some clones in this sample may be carry-over from other donors' samples. The conserved cysteine and the conserved F or W are not part of the CDR3 here.

>TRBV7-2|12|TRBJ2-3
AGGGSLSTDTQY
>TRBV15|14|TRBJ2-5
ATSRGTGWGQETQY
>TRBV18|12|TRBJ1-6
ASSPPGQYSPLH
>TRBV7-2|13|TRBJ2-1
ASSLRTSPLAEQF
>TRBV5-1|13|TRBJ2-7
ASSSGLAGSYEQY
>TRBV28|12|TRBJ2-1
ASRAGGSYNEQF
>TRBV4-3|14|TRBJ2-5
ASSQDWTGGQETQY
>TRBV6-1|12|TRBJ1-2
ASSEFQGGYGYT
>TRBV7-3|13|TRBJ1-2
ASSLRAGGDYGYT
>TRBV6-4|12|TRBJ1-1
ASRLTGDNTEAF
>TRBV28|15|TRBJ2-7
ASSLLGWRPTTYEQY
>TRBV7-3|14|TRBJ2-2
ASSLLAGEGTGELF
>TRBV13|12|TRBJ1-3
ASSLGQTGNTIY
>TRBV13|12|TRBJ1-1
ASSLGGVNTEAF
>TRBV29-1|11|TRBJ1-1
SVLTPRDTEAF
>TRBV27|13|TRBJ1-5
ASSLSAGGNQPQH
>TRBV6-1|11|TRBJ1-1
ASSEMRQGIAF
>TRBV30|10|TRBJ2-1
AWSVGRGEQF
>TRBV5-1|13|TRBJ2-7
ASSFSTGGSYEQY
>TRBV2|13|TRBJ2-2
ASSDRSRLSGELF
>TRBV11-2|12|TRBJ2-7
ASSGGYGSYEQY
>TRBV28|11|TRBJ1-1
ASRTTGNTEAF
>TRBV19|12|TRBJ2-2
ASSGTANTGELF
>TRBV25-1|14|TRBJ1-2
ASSTNQEGSGYGYT
>TRBV30|14|TRBJ2-3
AWKRSAFGGTDTQY